These 14 T cell receptor beta chains were all obtained from the same sample, sequenced in a study of human T cells and chemical hapten exposure. TCRdb recomputed calls from the RACE reads with MiXCR, one row per CDR3 protein. The repertoire has about 180,000 distinct CDR3 sequences, roughly 30% of them found once; the top ten carry under 3%. Time point here: pre-sensitization, week 0. Treatment specified: therapeutic diphenylcyclopropenone sensitization with weekly scalp DPC. Sequencing was performed on whole blood, taken in connection with sensitization to the hapten diphenylcyclopropenone (DPC). All receptors come from a woman aged 25 to 39 with alopecia areata. Some clones in this sample may be carry-over from other donors' samples.

The V gene is TRBV7-2, the J gene TRBJ1-1, with D hard to call. CDR3 size: 15 residues. The germline CDR1 and CDR2 sequences are SGHTA and FQGNSA. Trimming took off 1 base at V and 5 bases at J, with 14 bases between the two ends. The CDR3 coding sequence is TGTGCCAGCAGCTTAGTAACGGCCCCGGGGACTGAAGCTTTCTTT. Translated: CASSLVTAPGTEAFF.

The chain recombines TRBV6-2 or TRBV6-3 with TRBJ2-3; no clear D. This CDR3 has 19 residues. Looked up from germline, CDR1 is MNHEY and CDR2 is SVGEGT. V lost 2 bases to trimming and J lost 1 base, with 22 bases between them. The CDR3 protein is CASSYSGWTLPSRTDTQYF. CDR3 bases: TGTGCCAGCAGTTACAGTGGGTGGACCCTACCTTCTCGCACAGATACGCAGTATTTT.

This clonotype has more than one count but fewer than ten. The rearrangement joins TRBV28 to TRBJ1-5; D ambiguous. CDR1 and CDR2 (germline): MDHEN, SYDVKM. Trimming left V 5 bases short and J 4 bases short, with 12 bases between. The CDR3 extends over 14 amino acids. The DNA of the CDR3 is TGTGCCAGCAGTCCCCTCACGGCAAATCAGCCCCAGCATTTT. Amino acids: CASSPLTANQPQHF.

J is TRBJ2-2 and V is TRBV6-1; D not resolved. Between the trimmed V and J ends, which lost 1 base and 6 bases, there was a span of 6 bases. The CDR3 covers 13 residues. Germline V gives CDR1 MNHNS, CDR2 SASEGT. The CDR3 sequence is CASSEVGPGELFF. CDR3 nucleotide sequence: TGTGCCAGCAGTGAAGTAGGTCCCGGGGAGCTGTTTTTT.

This clonotype showed up just a few times. The V gene is TRBV2, the J gene TRBJ2-1; D unresolved. The CDR3 runs 15 residues. The germline V gene has CDR1 SNHLY and CDR2 FYNNEI. V lost 8 bases and J 1 base, leaving 15 bases between the germline ends. The chain's CDR3 is CASGIPGQSYNEQFF. The CDR3 DNA follows: TGTGCCAGCGGGATTCCGGGCCAGTCCTACAATGAGCAGTTCTTC.

The V gene is TRBV7-9, the J gene TRBJ2-7, with 12 bases that match TRBD2. Looked up from germline, CDR1 is SEHNR and CDR2 is FQNEAQ (reference sequence). The CDR3 contains 14 residues. Losses at the gene ends were 5 bases for V and 5 bases for J; bases not matched to a gene: 4. The DNA for the CDR3 is TGTGCCAGCAGCCCTAGCGGGAGGGTCGACGAGCAGTACTTC. This codes for CASSPSGRVDEQYF.

This clonotype was recorded only once. J is TRBJ1-1 and V is TRBV27; D unclear. CDR3 length: 13 amino acids. The V gene's germline CDR1 is MNHEY and CDR2 SMNVEV (reference sequence). Trimming stripped 8 bases from V and 6 bases from J, with 16 bases between. In DNA, the CDR3 is TGTGCCAGCCTTGCCGGGTTTGGGTCTGAAGCTTTCTTT. Translation gives CASLAGFGSEAFF.

V and J are TRBV20-1 and TRBJ2-3; a possible D gene is TRBD1 (5 bases). This CDR3 spans 14 amino acids. The germline V and J ends were trimmed by 4 bases and 2 bases, with 13 bases remaining between them. Germline V CDR1 and CDR2: DFQATT, SNEGSKA (reference sequence). CDR3 DNA sequence: TGCAGTGCTACTTTGCAGGGTCTCACAGATACGCAGTATTTT. Protein sequence: CSATLQGLTDTQYF.

This rearrangement joins TRBV7-2 to TRBJ2-1, with TRBD2 identical over 12 bases. The CDR3 runs to 15 residues. The J segment lost 4 bases and the V segment lost 4 bases, leaving 2 bases of the junction unmatched. The germline V gene has CDR1 SGHTA and CDR2 FQGNSA. CDR3 amino acids: CASSSSGGVYNEQFF. The CDR3 DNA reads TGTGCCAGCAGCTCTAGCGGGGGGGTTTACAATGAGCAGTTCTTC. Full variable domain (outside the CDR3, taken from reference TRBV7-2 and TRBJ2-1): GAGVSQSPSNKVTEKGKDVELRCDPISGHTALYWYRQSLGQGLEFLIYFQGNSAPDKSGLPSDRFSAERTGGSVSTLTIQRTQQEDSAVYLCASSSSGGVYNEQFFGPGTRLTVL.

This chain uses TRBV19 with TRBJ1-2; D perhaps matches TRBD1 (5 bases). Germline V CDR1 and CDR2: LNHDA, SQIVND (reference sequence). The CDR3 totals 12 residues. V gave up 9 bases and J gave up 5 bases, with 13 bases separating them. Here the CDR3 reads CASTGGGYGYTF. CDR3 nucleotides: TGTGCCAGCACAGGTGGGGGATATGGCTACACCTTC.

The CDR3 DNA sequence: TGCAGCGTCCCCGGGCTAGCGGGGCACCTCGGACAAGAGACCCAGTACTTC. Translated: CSVPGLAGHLGQETQYF. The genes are TRBV29-1 and TRBJ2-5, with 9 nucleotides matching TRBD2. The germline gives CDR1 SQVTM, CDR2 ANQGSEA. This CDR3 comprises 17 residues. The trim removed 6 bases at V and 2 bases at J, leaving 16 bases unmatched.

V gene TRBV29-1 combines with J gene TRBJ2-1; the D is unclear. Germline CDR1 SQVTM, CDR2 ANQGSEA. This CDR3 comprises 17 residues. Trimming shortened V by 3 bases and J by 1 base, and 19 bases separated the two germline ends. CDR3 in amino acids: CSVDPFSDQESYNEQFF. The CDR3 DNA follows: TGCAGCGTTGATCCCTTTTCGGATCAAGAATCCTACAATGAGCAGTTCTTC.

The CDR3 bases are TGTGCCAGCAGCCCTCAAGACGGACAGCTCAATCAGCCCCAGCATTTT. The encoded protein is CASSPQDGQLNQPQHF. This chain joins TRBV4-2 and TRBJ1-5; a weak D match, TRBD1 (6 bases). CDR1 is LGHNA, CDR2 YNFKEQ, per germline. The CDR3 covers 16 residues. Trimming removed 4 bases from V and 3 bases from J, with 16 bases in between.

This clonotype was observed a few times. The chain joins TRBV2 to TRBJ2-1; possibly TRBD2 for D (7 bases). Germline V CDR1 and CDR2: SNHLY, FYNNEI. The CDR3 spans 17 residues. V lost 7 bases and J 0 bases, leaving 19 bases between the germline ends. CDR3: CASTRLAGTSSYNEQFF. As DNA, the CDR3 is TGTGCCAGCACAAGACTAGCTGGGACAAGCTCCTACAATGAGCAGTTCTTC. Using reference TRBV2 and TRBJ2-1 for the parts outside the CDR3, the full variable domain is EPEVTQTPSHQVTQMGQEVILRCVPISNHLYFYWYRQILGQKVEFLVSFYNNEISEKSEIFDDQFSVERPDGSNFTLKIRSTKLEDSAMYFCASTRLAGTSSYNEQFFGPGTRLTVL.